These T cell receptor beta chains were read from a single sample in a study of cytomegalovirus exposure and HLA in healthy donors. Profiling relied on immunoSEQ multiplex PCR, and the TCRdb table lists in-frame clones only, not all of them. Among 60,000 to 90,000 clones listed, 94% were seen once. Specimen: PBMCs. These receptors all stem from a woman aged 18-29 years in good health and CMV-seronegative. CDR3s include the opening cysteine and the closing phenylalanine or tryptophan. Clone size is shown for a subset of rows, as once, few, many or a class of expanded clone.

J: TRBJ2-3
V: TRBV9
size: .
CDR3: CASSPIGGATDTQYF

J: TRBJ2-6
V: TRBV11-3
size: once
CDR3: CASSGTGVGANVLTF

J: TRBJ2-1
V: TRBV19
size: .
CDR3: CASSIASGGYNEQFF

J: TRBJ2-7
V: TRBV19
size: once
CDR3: CASSITQRGDYEQYF

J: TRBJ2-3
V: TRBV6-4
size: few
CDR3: CASSDSTSGGADTQYF

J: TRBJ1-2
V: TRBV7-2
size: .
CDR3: CASRSGGDYGYTF

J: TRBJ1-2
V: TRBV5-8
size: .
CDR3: CASSFPGQGQTYGYTF

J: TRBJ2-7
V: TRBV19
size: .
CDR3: CASSNGYEQYF

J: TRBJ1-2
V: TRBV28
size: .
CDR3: CASSLHNYGYTF

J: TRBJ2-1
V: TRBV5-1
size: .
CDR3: CASSPEGQGGVSEQFF

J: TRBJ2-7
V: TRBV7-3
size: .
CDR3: CASSLTVEGDEQYF

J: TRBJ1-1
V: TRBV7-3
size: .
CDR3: CASSLRAPGQGITTEAFF

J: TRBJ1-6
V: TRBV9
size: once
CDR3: CASSVEGGRGSPLHF

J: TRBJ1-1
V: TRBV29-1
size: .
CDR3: CSVVMFGTGGTEAFF

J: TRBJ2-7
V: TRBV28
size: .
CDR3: CASSSPTGKWYEQYF

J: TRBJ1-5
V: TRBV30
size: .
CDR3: CAWSNPRGGRVKQPQHF

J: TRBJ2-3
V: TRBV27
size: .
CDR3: CASSLAARSTDTQYF

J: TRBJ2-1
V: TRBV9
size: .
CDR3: CASSPRTEHYNEQFF

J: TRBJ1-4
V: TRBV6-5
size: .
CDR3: CASSYGGVREKLFF

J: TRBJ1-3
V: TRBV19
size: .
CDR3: CASSLKGRRPGRTGNTIYF

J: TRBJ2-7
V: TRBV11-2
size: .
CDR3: CASSLREDYRISSYEQYF

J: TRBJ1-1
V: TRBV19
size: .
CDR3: CASSIQGGLNTEAFF